This T cell receptor beta chain derives from a study of blood T cell repertoires in COVID-19. Looking at the study overall: The United States, Italy and Spain were the sources of the acute and convalescent COVID-19 samples. Sample material is recorded as cDNA or gDNA derived from T cells, B-cell-depleted T cells, or PBMCs.

Authors' data handling: Reference gene primers were amplified, and this amplification served to estimate nucleated cell counts. Measured with immunoSEQ multiplex PCR; TCRdb has only the in-frame clones, and not every one. That table furnishes V, J and clone size, whereas the DNA furnished D and trimming. The profile covers under 250,000 clones, with 84% appearing a single time and about 4% taken by the ten largest. The source of this sequence is a man aged 50 to 59 with acute or convalescent COVID-19. The source material was peripheral blood.

CDR3: CAWTAGDGMRAFF. CDR3 coding DNA: TGTGCCTGGACTGCAGGGGACGGGATGAGGGCTTTCTTT. V usage is TRBV30 and J usage is TRBJ1-1; possibly TRBD1 for D (6 bases). The CDR3 covers 13 residues. CDR1 and CDR2 from the germline V gene are GTSNPN and SVGIG (reference sequence). V gave up 4 bases and J gave up 11 bases, with 20 bases separating them.